This T cell receptor (beta chain) was observed in a study of pediatric ulcerative colitis. Study summary: Most patients had pancolitis, and two had left-sided colitis.

The rectum was sampled with one to two pinch biopsies at colonoscopy. Study findings and constraints: Blood samples from a couple of patients yielded substantially fewer templates and were excluded from blood-rectal overlap analysis. Blood-derived T cells may be present in rectal pinch biopsies.

Concerning this clone itself: Its target is unknown.

Up to 500,000 reads were sequenced per sample. Clones were sequenced by immunoSEQ multiplex PCR, and TCRdb holds only the in-frame ones, with some missing. The sample shows 40,000 to 60,000 clones, 78% of them seen only once. The sequence was collected from a girl aged 5 to 17 with moderate ulcerative colitis. Specimen: gut tissue.

CDR3 DNA sequence: TGTGCCAGCAGTGAATCGGATACCTACAATGAGCAGTTCTTC. Translating gives CASSESDTYNEQFF. The genes are TRBV6-1 and TRBJ2-1; D unclear. Germline V gene sequence: CDR1 MNHNS, CDR2 SASEGT. This CDR3 has 14 amino acids. The V gene lost 2 bases and the J gene lost 2 bases, with 7 bases spanning the gap.